These 23 T cell receptor beta chains originate from one sample sequenced in a study of blood T cell repertoires in COVID-19. Only in-frame clones appear in the TCRdb table, and some are missing; sequencing was by immunoSEQ multiplex PCR. The top ten clones hold roughly 4% of a sample with 350,000 to 550,000 clones, about 89% of them seen once. The sample comprised peripheral blood. The source of these receptors is a young woman with acute or convalescent COVID-19.

There are a few counts of this clone. The chain has TRBV6-5 and TRBJ1-6, with D unclear. The CDR3 sequence is 10 residues long. CDR1 and CDR2 (germline): MNHEY, SVGAGI. V lost 8 bases to trimming and J lost 9 bases, with 5 bases between them. CDR3 nucleotide sequence: TGTGCCAGCTCGGGTTCACCCCTCCACTTT. It yields the protein CASSGSPLHF.

This clone has a single count. This chain links TRBV19 with TRBJ1-4; TRBD1 is a possible D gene (5 bases). There are 16 residues in the CDR3. V was shortened by 7 bases and J by 7 bases, with 22 bases between the two germline ends. Germline V CDR1 and CDR2: LNHDA, SQIVND (reference sequence). The CDR3 bases are TGTGCCAGTACCATCGGGAAGACAGCGGGAGTTGAAAAACTGTTTTTT. Its translation is CASTIGKTAGVEKLFF.

This sequence joins TRBV20-1 and TRBJ2-3; D is ambiguous. Deletions cut 5 bases from V and 4 bases from J, with 7 bases between. CDR1 and CDR2 (germline): DFQATT, SNEGSKA (reference sequence). The CDR3 covers 11 residues. CDR3 amino acids: CSAELSDTQYF. The CDR3 nucleotides read TGCAGTGCTGAACTATCAGATACGCAGTATTTT.

The table lists this clone with a few counts. The V call is TRBV27, the J call TRBJ1-1; 7 bases align to TRBD1. The CDR3 covers 14 residues. The trim removed 5 bases at V and 1 base at J, leaving 4 bases unmatched. Germline V gene data show CDR1 as MNHEY and CDR2 as SMNVEV (reference sequence). The CDR3 loop is CASSKTGTNTEAFF. The DNA of the CDR3 is TGTGCCAGCAGTAAGACAGGGACGAACACTGAAGCTTTCTTT.

This chain joins TRBV7-8 and TRBJ2-3; 10 positions match TRBD1. The germline V gene has CDR1 SGHVS and CDR2 FQNEAQ. V was pared by 5 bases and J by 5 bases, with 4 bases of the junction left unmatched. The CDR3 length is 14 residues. DNA for the CDR3: TGTGCCAGCAGCCGGGACAGGGGAATAGATACGCAGTATTTT. It translates to CASSRDRGIDTQYF.

A remark on this clone: Other DNA sequences in the same sample also yield this CDR3. The gene calls are TRBV19 and TRBJ2-1; the D is unclear. CDR1 and CDR2 (germline): LNHDA, SQIVND (reference sequence). CDR3 length: 15 amino acids. The ends were cut back, 1 base at V and 0 bases at J, with 7 bases in the middle. CDR3 sequence reads: CASSIGLSSYNEQFF. The CDR3 coding sequence is TGTGCCAGTAGTATAGGCTTGAGCTCCTACAATGAGCAGTTCTTC.

The V and J genes are TRBV28 and TRBJ1-2; a weak D match, TRBD1 (5 bases). The CDR3 is 11 residues long. CDR1 MDHEN and CDR2 SYDVKM come from the germline V gene. The V gene lost 10 bases and the J gene lost 5 bases, with 11 bases spanning the gap. Here the CDR3 reads CATDSTYGYTF. Here the CDR3 DNA reads TGTGCCACCGACAGTACATATGGCTACACCTTC.

The CDR3 sequence is CASSQTGERETQYF. The CDR3 DNA follows: TGTGCCAGCAGCCAGACAGGGGAACGAGAGACCCAGTACTTC. The chain recombines TRBV7-3 with TRBJ2-5, with TRBD1 matching 8 bases. Germline V gene data show CDR1 as SGHTA and CDR2 as FQGTGA. Trimming cost V 5 bases and J 4 bases; bases outside gene matches: 6. There are 14 residues in the CDR3.

This chain links TRBV27 with TRBJ1-2; 7 bases map to TRBD1. V was clipped by 4 bases and J by 7 bases; unmatched bases: 18. The CDR3 runs 17 residues. Per the germline V gene, CDR1 is MNHEY and CDR2 is SMNVEV (reference sequence). The CDR3 is CASSSTLPIDRVPGYTF. The CDR3, as DNA: TGTGCCAGCAGTTCTACCTTACCCATTGACAGGGTTCCTGGCTACACCTTC.

The V gene is TRBV7-9, the J gene TRBJ2-1; D is ambiguous. The CDR3 contains 10 residues. V gave up 6 bases and J gave up 9 bases, with 6 bases separating them. Per germline, CDR1 SEHNR and CDR2 FQNEAQ (reference sequence). The CDR3 protein is CASSSIEQFF. The CDR3 DNA is TGTGCCAGCAGTAGTATTGAGCAGTTCTTC.

This chain uses TRBV19 with TRBJ2-5; maybe TRBD1 (6 bases). V lost 5 bases and J 4 bases, leaving 20 bases between the germline ends. Germline CDR1 is LNHDA and CDR2 is SQIVND (reference sequence). This CDR3 comprises 16 residues. The CDR3 loop is CASSQPRGTGLETQYF. For the CDR3, the DNA is TGTGCCAGTAGTCAGCCGAGGGGGACGGGTTTAGAGACCCAGTACTTC.

The J gene is TRBJ1-4, the V gene TRBV15, with D tentatively TRBD1 (5 bases). Germline-derived CDR1 and CDR2 are LNHNV and YYDKDF (reference sequence). Trimming took 1 base from V and 8 from J, leaving 14 bases between them. The CDR3 covers 15 residues. The CDR3 loop is CATSRVGRGMEKLFF. For the CDR3, the DNA is TGTGCCACCAGCAGAGTGGGGAGGGGAATGGAAAAACTGTTTTTT.

The chain is built from TRBV3-1 (or the pseudogene TRBV3-2) and TRBJ1-3; D is undetermined. The germline gives CDR1 LGHDT, CDR2 YNNKEL (reference sequence). The CDR3 spans 12 residues. Deletions cut 4 bases from V and 9 bases from J, with 10 bases between. CDR3 coding DNA: TGTGCCAGCAGCCTTCCCGAGGGCACCATATATTTT. As protein: CASSLPEGTIYF.

This chain joins TRBV19 and TRBJ1-1; a possible D gene is TRBD1 (5 bases). The CDR3 covers 16 residues. In germline, CDR1 is LNHDA, CDR2 SQIVND (reference sequence). Trimming took off 5 bases at V and 4 bases at J, with 20 bases between the two ends. CDR3 nucleotides: TGTGCCAGTAGTCATTTATACGAGGCAGACAGCACTGAAGCTTTCTTT. It yields the protein CASSHLYEADSTEAFF.

The genes are TRBV21-1 and TRBJ2-5; TRBD2, the table's D call, lacks a check against the DNA. TRBV21-1 is a listed pseudogene. The CDR3 is 20 residues long. The CDR3: CASSKARGGVAGIHGETQYF. For the CDR3, the DNA is TGTGCCAGCAGCAAAGCGCGAGGTGGGGTAGCGGGGATACATGGTGAGACCCAGTACTTC.

This rearrangement joins TRBV3-1 (or the pseudogene TRBV3-2) to TRBJ2-3; TRBD2 is a possible D gene (7 bases). CDR1 and CDR2 (germline): LGHDT, YNNKEL (reference sequence). The CDR3 is made up of 16 amino acids. Trimming stripped 2 bases from V and 2 bases from J, with 14 bases between. The DNA of the CDR3 is TGTGCCAGCAGCCAAAGGTGGGGGGGCCTCACAGATACGCAGTATTTT. Amino acids: CASSQRWGGLTDTQYF.

On this clone itself: At one of its ends the junction is not consistent with the germline gene, which may arise from a read error. The V call is TRBV7-9, the J call TRBJ2-1; maybe TRBD1 (6 bases). Germline CDR1 SEHNR, CDR2 FQNEAQ (reference sequence). This CDR3 contains 11 residues. The CDR3 DNA follows: TGTGCCGGCAGGGGCCACAATGAGCAGTTCTTC. This codes for CAGRGHNEQFF.

The rearrangement uses TRBV6-5 and TRBJ2-7; TRBD1 might be the D (6 bases). V dropped 9 bases and J dropped 5 bases, with 20 bases sitting between them. The CDR3 runs to 14 residues. Germline CDR1 and CDR2: MNHEY and SVGAGI. CDR3 amino acids: CASQTGTPFDEQYF. The CDR3 DNA sequence: TGTGCCAGTCAGACCGGGACACCCTTTGACGAGCAGTACTTC.

There are a few counts of this clone. This chain joins TRBV5-6 and TRBJ2-4, with D unresolved. This CDR3 contains 12 residues. Trimming removed 4 bases from V and 6 bases from J, with 8 bases in between. The germline gives CDR1 SGHDT, CDR2 YYEEEE. DNA for the CDR3: TGTGCCAGCAGCCACAGTGGAAACATTCAGTACTTC. Protein product: CASSHSGNIQYF.

The CDR3 is CASSLRYPGTQYF. Here the CDR3 DNA reads TGTGCCAGCAGTTTACGCTACCCGGGGACCCAGTACTTC. This chain uses TRBV12-3 or TRBV12-4 with TRBJ2-5; D gene ambiguous. This CDR3 comprises 13 residues. V lost 2 bases and J lost 7, with 11 bases in between.

In its sample, this clone was seen once. V gene TRBV7-3 combines with J gene TRBJ1-2; 9 bases are shared with TRBD1. Germline assignment: CDR1 SGHTA and CDR2 FQGTGA. The V segment lost 5 bases and the J segment 4 bases; nucleotides outside the gene matches: 8. The CDR3 runs to 15 residues. The DNA for the CDR3 is TGTGCCAGCAGCCCCACCGGACAGGGGATCTATGGCTACACCTTC. Translating gives CASSPTGQGIYGYTF.

The rearrangement uses TRBV3-1 (or the pseudogene TRBV3-2) and TRBJ2-5; 10 bases align to TRBD1. Germline V CDR1 and CDR2: LGHDT, YNNKEL (reference sequence). The CDR3 runs 16 residues. Trimming removed 5 bases from V and 5 bases from J; junction bases left unmatched: 11. The CDR3 is CASSDNDGTGVETQYF. The CDR3 DNA follows: TGTGCCAGCAGCGATAATGATGGGACAGGGGTGGAGACCCAGTACTTC.

V and J are TRBV30 and TRBJ2-5; 8 bases are shared with TRBD2. Unmatched junction bases numbered 4, after V lost 1 base and J lost 3 bases. This CDR3 has 14 residues. The germline CDR1 and CDR2 sequences are GTSNPN and SVGIG (reference sequence). The CDR3 coding sequence is TGTGCCTGGAGTGGCGGGCGGGGGGAAGAGACCCAGTACTTC. It translates to CAWSGGRGEETQYF.